The 19 T cell receptor beta chains below were found in one sample sequenced in a study of blood T cell repertoires in COVID-19. Clones were read by immunoSEQ multiplex PCR, and TCRdb kept only the in-frame ones, dropping some. The data show 100,000 to 150,000 clones, roughly four fifths seen once. Source material: peripheral blood. The source of these receptors is a man in his sixties with acute or convalescent COVID-19.

The J gene is TRBJ1-1, the V gene TRBV30, with 8 positions matching TRBD1. The trim removed 2 bases at V and 10 bases at J, leaving 3 bases unmatched. This CDR3 comprises 11 residues. CDR1 is GTSNPN, CDR2 SVGIG, per germline (reference sequence). CDR3 loop: CAWSRTGLAFF. CDR3 nucleotide sequence: TGTGCCTGGAGTCGGACAGGGCTAGCTTTCTTT.

The chain employs TRBV24-1 and TRBJ2-3, with 7 bases matching TRBD2. After removal of 7 bases from V and 0 bases from J, the junction contained 6 bases not matched to a gene. Per germline, CDR1 KGHDR and CDR2 SFDVKD. This CDR3 contains 15 residues. Here the CDR3 reads CATRGLADSTDTQYF. DNA for the CDR3: TGTGCCACCAGGGGGCTAGCGGATAGCACAGATACGCAGTATTTT.

V gene TRBV6-5 combines with J gene TRBJ1-4; weak D call: TRBD1 (5 bases). Trimming cost V 6 bases and J 5 bases, with 13 bases left between them. This CDR3 comprises 14 residues. CDR1 is MNHEY and CDR2 is SVGAGI in the germline V gene. DNA for the CDR3: TGTGCCAGCAGCCTCCAGGGAAACAATGAAAAACTGTTTTTT. Translated, it gives CASSLQGNNEKLFF.

This chain links TRBV27 with TRBJ1-5, with D tentatively TRBD1 (6 bases). The CDR3 totals 16 residues. With 4 bases removed from V and 3 bases from J, the gap between germline ends came to 16 bases. The germline gives CDR1 MNHEY, CDR2 SMNVEV (reference sequence). The DNA for the CDR3 is TGTGCCAGCAGTTCTTTGGGGGCAGGGAACAATCAGCCCCAGCATTTT. It yields the protein CASSSLGAGNNQPQHF.

This chain uses TRBV5-1 with TRBJ1-2; tentative D call: TRBD1 (6 bases). V was cut by 5 bases and J by 4 bases, with 15 bases left in between. The CDR3 totals 14 residues. The germline V gene encodes CDR1 SGHRS and CDR2 YFSETQ. The CDR3 sequence: CASSFLGGLYGYTF. CDR3 nucleotides: TGCGCCAGCAGTTTTTTGGGGGGGCTCTATGGCTACACCTTC.

The rearrangement joins TRBV11-3 to TRBJ2-3; the match to TRBD2 covers 13 bases. The J segment lost 1 base and the V segment lost 4 bases, leaving 2 bases of the junction unmatched. The CDR3 sequence is 16 residues long. Germline CDR1 SGHNT, CDR2 YENEEA. The DNA for the CDR3 is TGTGCCAGCAGCTCGGGGACTAGCGGGGGCACAGATACGCAGTATTTT. This sequence encodes CASSSGTSGGTDTQYF.

The CDR3 is CATANTGDNQPQHF. The CDR3 nucleotides read TGTGCCACAGCTAATACAGGGGACAATCAGCCCCAGCATTTT. This chain connects TRBV10-3 to TRBJ1-5, with TRBD1 matching over 7 bases. Germline V gene data show CDR1 as ENHRY and CDR2 as SYGVKD. J gave up 3 bases and V 10 bases, and 9 bases lay outside the gene matches. This CDR3 comprises 14 residues.

V usage is TRBV28 and J usage is TRBJ1-1; no firm D call. The CDR3 is 13 residues long. V was clipped by 6 bases and J by 6 bases, with 14 bases between them. In germline, CDR1 is MDHEN, CDR2 SYDVKM. The CDR3 sequence is CASSPRNPPEAFF. CDR3 nucleotides: TGTGCCAGCAGCCCGAGGAACCCCCCTGAAGCTTTCTTT.

The genes are TRBV7-3 and TRBJ2-1; TRBD2 matches 7 bases. Germline trimming cut 8 bases from V and 6 bases from J; bases unmatched to any gene: 10. CDR1 is SGHTA, CDR2 FQGTGA, per germline. The CDR3 spans 14 residues. The CDR3 nucleotides are TGTGCCAGCGGAAAGACTAGCTCTGGCAATGAGCAGTTCTTC. Its translation is CASGKTSSGNEQFF.

The V and J genes are TRBV2 and TRBJ2-3, with 7 bases aligning to TRBD1. Per germline, CDR1 SNHLY and CDR2 FYNNEI. V trimming: 3 bases; J trimming: 1 base; junction bases outside the gene matches: 4. The CDR3 covers 15 residues. For the CDR3, the DNA is TGTGCCAGCAGTGAGGGAACAGGGGGCACAGATACGCAGTATTTT. This encodes CASSEGTGGTDTQYF.

The chain recombines TRBV7-3 with TRBJ2-7; maybe TRBD1 (5 bases). V lost 2 bases to trimming and J lost 2 bases, with 13 bases between them. The length of the CDR3 is 15 residues. Germline V CDR1 and CDR2: SGHTA, FQGTGA. As DNA, the CDR3 is TGTGCCAGCAGCTTACGGGCAGGGCGGACCTACGAGCAGTACTTC. Amino acid sequence: CASSLRAGRTYEQYF. Supplemented by reference TRBV7-3 and TRBJ2-7, the full variable domain reads GAGVSQTPSNKVTEKGKYVELRCDPISGHTALYWYRQSLGQGPEFLIYFQGTGAADDSGLPNDRFFAVRPEGSVSTLKIQRTERGDSAVYLCASSLRAGRTYEQYFGPGTRLTVT.

The rearrangement links TRBV12-3 or TRBV12-4 to TRBJ2-7; D ambiguous. CDR3 size: 12 residues. V shed 3 bases and J shed 3 bases, with 6 bases lying between them. This CDR3 reads CASSFSGYEQYF. The CDR3 nucleotides read TGTGCCAGCAGTTTTTCGGGCTACGAGCAGTACTTC.

The rearrangement joins TRBV6-1 to TRBJ1-1, with D tentatively TRBD1 (6 bases). Germline assignment: CDR1 MNHNS and CDR2 SASEGT. V lost 4 bases, J lost 1 base, and 19 bases lay in between. The CDR3 is 17 residues long. The CDR3 sequence: CASSGYPGGTRNTEAFF. CDR3 DNA: TGTGCCAGCAGTGGTTATCCGGGGGGCACGAGGAACACTGAAGCTTTCTTT.

This chain connects TRBV24-1 to TRBJ2-3; TRBD1 aligns across 9 bases. Germline CDR1 reads KGHDR; CDR2 reads SFDVKD. The CDR3 extends over 17 amino acids. With V trimmed by 3 bases and J by 2 bases, 8 bases remained unmatched. CDR3 sequence reads: CATSDPIRDRDTDTQYF. The CDR3 DNA is TGTGCCACCAGTGATCCGATCCGGGACAGGGACACAGATACGCAGTATTTT.

This chain links TRBV7-9 with TRBJ1-4; TRBD1 is a possible D gene (6 bases). Germline V gene data show CDR1 as SEHNR and CDR2 as FQNEAQ (reference sequence). With 7 bases removed from V and 8 bases from J, the gap between germline ends came to 14 bases. The CDR3 has 13 residues. DNA for the CDR3: TGTGCCAGCACCCTAGGGCAGGGGGAAAAACTGTTTTTT. This sequence encodes CASTLGQGEKLFF.

Here the CDR3 reads CAWGSGGGRNSPLHF. As DNA, the CDR3 is TGTGCCTGGGGGAGTGGTGGAGGGCGCAATTCACCCCTCCACTTT. J is TRBJ1-6 and V is TRBV30; D not resolved. CDR1 and CDR2 (germline): GTSNPN, SVGIG (reference sequence). V gave up 5 bases and J gave up 7 bases, with 18 bases separating them. The CDR3 is 15 residues long.

This clone was recorded at least ten times. Here the CDR3 reads CASRYTGGGNQPQHF. CDR3 sequence (DNA): TGTGCCAGTAGATATACAGGGGGCGGCAATCAGCCCCAGCATTTT. The V gene is TRBV19, the J gene TRBJ1-5, with 9 bases that match TRBD1. There are 15 residues in the CDR3. CDR1 is LNHDA, CDR2 SQIVND, per germline (reference sequence). V trimming: 6 bases; J trimming: 2 bases; junction bases outside the gene matches: 5.

The gene calls are TRBV7-9 and TRBJ1-4; 9 bases map to TRBD1. V dropped 3 bases and J dropped 7; count of bases not matched to a gene: 12. The length of the CDR3 is 17 residues. Germline V CDR1 and CDR2: SEHNR, FQNEAQ (reference sequence). The CDR3 nucleotides are TGTGCCAGCAGCTTTTCCCGTGACAGGGGGAAAGGTGAAAAACTGTTTTTT. Its protein product is CASSFSRDRGKGEKLFF.

This clone occurred once. The CDR3 coding sequence is TGTGCCAGTAGTCCCGGGACAGACTATGGCTACACCTTC. Amino acid sequence: CASSPGTDYGYTF. The rearrangement links TRBV19 to TRBJ1-2, with 7 bases lining up with TRBD1. Germline V lookup: CDR1 LNHDA, CDR2 SQIVND (reference sequence). The CDR3 contains 13 residues. Trimming took 5 bases from V and 3 from J; bases not matched to a gene: 3.